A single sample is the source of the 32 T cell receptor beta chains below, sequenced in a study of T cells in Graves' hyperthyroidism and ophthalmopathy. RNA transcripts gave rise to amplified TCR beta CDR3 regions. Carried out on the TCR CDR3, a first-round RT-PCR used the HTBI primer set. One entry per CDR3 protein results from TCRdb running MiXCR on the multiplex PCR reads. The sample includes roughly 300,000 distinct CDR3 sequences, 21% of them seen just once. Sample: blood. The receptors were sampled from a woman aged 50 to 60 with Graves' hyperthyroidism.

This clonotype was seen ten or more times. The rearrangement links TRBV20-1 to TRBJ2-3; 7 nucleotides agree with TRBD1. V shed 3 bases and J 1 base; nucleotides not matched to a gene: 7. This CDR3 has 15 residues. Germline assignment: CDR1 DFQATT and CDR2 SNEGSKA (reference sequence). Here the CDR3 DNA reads TGCAGTGCTAGGGGACAGATGATTCGCACAGATACGCAGTATTTT. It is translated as CSARGQMIRTDTQYF.

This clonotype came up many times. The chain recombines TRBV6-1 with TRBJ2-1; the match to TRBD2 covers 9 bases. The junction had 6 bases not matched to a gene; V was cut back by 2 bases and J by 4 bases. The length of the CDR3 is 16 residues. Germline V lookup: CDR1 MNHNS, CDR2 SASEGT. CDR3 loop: CASSELGLAGYNEQFF. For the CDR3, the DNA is TGTGCCAGCAGTGAATTGGGGCTAGCGGGATACAATGAGCAGTTCTTC.

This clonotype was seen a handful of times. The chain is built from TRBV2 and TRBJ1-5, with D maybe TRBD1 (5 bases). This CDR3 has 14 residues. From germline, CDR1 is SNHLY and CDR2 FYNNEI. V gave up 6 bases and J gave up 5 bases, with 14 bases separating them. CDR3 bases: TGTGCCAGCAGGGAAACAGGAAACCATCAGCCCCAGCATTTT. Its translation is CASRETGNHQPQHF.

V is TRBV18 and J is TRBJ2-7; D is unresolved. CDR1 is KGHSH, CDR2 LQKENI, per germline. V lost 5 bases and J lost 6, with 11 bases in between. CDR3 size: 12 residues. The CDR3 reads CASSSTVGEQYF. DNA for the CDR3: TGTGCCAGCTCATCGACGGTGGGCGAGCAGTACTTC.

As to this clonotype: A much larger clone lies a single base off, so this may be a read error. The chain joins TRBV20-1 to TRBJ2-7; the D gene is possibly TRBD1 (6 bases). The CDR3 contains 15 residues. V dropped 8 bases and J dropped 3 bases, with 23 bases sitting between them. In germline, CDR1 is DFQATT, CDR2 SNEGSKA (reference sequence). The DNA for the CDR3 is TGCAGTATCCGATTCCGGGACAAGTTATTCTACGAGCAGTACTTC. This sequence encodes CSIRFRDKLFYEQYF.

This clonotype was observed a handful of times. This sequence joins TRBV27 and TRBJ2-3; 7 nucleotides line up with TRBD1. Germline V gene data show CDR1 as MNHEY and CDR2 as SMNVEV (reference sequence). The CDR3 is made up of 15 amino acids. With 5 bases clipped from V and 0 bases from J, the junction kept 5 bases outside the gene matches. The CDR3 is CASSIQGTSTDTQYF. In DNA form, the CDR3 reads TGTGCCAGCAGTATACAGGGGACGAGCACAGATACGCAGTATTTT.

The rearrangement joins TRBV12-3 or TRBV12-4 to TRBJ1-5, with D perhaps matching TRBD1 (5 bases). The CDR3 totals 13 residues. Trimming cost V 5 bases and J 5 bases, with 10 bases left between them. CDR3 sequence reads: CASSPEGYQPQHF. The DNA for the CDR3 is TGTGCCAGCAGTCCTGAGGGGTATCAGCCCCAGCATTTT.

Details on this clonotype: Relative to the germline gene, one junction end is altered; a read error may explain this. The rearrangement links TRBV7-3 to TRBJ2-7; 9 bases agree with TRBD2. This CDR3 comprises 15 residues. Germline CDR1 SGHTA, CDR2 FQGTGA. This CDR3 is CASSQTTSGNYEQYF. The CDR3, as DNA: TGCGCCAGCAGCCAAACGACTAGCGGTAACTACGAGCAGTACTTC.

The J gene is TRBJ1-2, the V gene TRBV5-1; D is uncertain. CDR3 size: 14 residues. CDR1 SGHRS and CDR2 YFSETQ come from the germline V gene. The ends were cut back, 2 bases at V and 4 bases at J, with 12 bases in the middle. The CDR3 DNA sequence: TGCGCCAGCAGCTTTCGCCAGGACGGCTATGGCTACACCTTC. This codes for CASSFRQDGYGYTF. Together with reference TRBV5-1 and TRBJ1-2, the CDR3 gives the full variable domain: KAGVTQTPRYLIKTRGQQVTLSCSPISGHRSVSWYQQTPGQGLQFLFEYFSETQRNKGNFPGRFSGRQFSNSRSEMNVSTLELGDSALYLCASSFRQDGYGYTFGSGTRLTVV.

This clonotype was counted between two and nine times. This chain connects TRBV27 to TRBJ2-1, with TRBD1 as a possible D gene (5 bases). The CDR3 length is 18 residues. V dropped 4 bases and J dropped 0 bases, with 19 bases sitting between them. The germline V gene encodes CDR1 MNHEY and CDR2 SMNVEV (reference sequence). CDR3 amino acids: CASSSQGGPRISYNEQFF. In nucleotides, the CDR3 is TGTGCCAGCAGTTCTCAGGGCGGCCCTAGAATCTCCTACAATGAGCAGTTCTTC.

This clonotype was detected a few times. The CDR3 sequence: CASSVAKGEYGTDTQYF. The CDR3 region has the DNA TGTGCCAGCAGCGTCGCAAAAGGGGAGTATGGCACAGATACGCAGTATTTT. This chain uses TRBV7-8 with TRBJ2-3; the D call may be TRBD1 or TRBD2 (5 bases each). The CDR3 is 17 amino acids. V lost 5 bases and J 1 base, leaving 19 bases between the germline ends. Germline values: CDR1 SGHVS, CDR2 FQNEAQ.

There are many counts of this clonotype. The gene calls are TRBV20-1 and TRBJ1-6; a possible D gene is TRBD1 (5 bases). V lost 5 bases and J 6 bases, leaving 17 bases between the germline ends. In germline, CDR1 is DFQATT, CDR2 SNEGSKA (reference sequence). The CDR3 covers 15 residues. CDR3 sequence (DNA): TGCAGTGCTGACTTAGGACATCTGCCTAATTCACCCCTCCACTTT. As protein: CSADLGHLPNSPLHF.

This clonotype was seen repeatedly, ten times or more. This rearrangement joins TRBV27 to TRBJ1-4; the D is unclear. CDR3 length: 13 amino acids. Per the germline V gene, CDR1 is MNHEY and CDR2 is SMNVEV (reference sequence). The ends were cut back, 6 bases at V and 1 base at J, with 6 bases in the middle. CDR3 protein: CASSQITNEKLFF. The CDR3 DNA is TGTGCCAGCAGCCAGATAACTAATGAAAAACTGTTTTTT. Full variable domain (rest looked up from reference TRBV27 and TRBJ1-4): EAQVTQNPRYLITVTGKKLTVTCSQNMNHEYMSWYRQDPGLGLRQIYYSMNVEVTDKGDVPEGYKVSRKEKRNFPLILESPSPNQTSLYFCASSQITNEKLFFGSGTQLSVL.

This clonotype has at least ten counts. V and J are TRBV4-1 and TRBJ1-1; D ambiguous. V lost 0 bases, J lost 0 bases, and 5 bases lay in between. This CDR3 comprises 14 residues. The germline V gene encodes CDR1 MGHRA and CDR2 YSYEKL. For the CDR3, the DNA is TGCGCCAGCAGCCAAGACGGGATGAACACTGAAGCTTTCTTT. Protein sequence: CASSQDGMNTEAFF.

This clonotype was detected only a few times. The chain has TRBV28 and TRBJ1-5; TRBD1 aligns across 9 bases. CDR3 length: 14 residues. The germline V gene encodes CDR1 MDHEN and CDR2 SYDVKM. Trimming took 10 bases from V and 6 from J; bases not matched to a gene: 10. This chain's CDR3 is CATYKDRGGQPQHF. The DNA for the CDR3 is TGTGCCACCTATAAGGACAGGGGCGGTCAGCCCCAGCATTTT.

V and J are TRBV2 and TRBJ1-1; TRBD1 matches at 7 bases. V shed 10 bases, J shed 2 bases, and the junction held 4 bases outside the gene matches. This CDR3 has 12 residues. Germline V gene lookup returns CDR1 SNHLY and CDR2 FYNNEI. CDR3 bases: TGTGCCACGACAGGGACAAACACTGAAGCTTTCTTT. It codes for CATTGTNTEAFF.

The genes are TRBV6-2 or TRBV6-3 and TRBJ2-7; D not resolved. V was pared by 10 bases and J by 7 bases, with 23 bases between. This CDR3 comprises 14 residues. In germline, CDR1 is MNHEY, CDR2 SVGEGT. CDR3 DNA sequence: TGTGCCACCCGATCCGGGTACTCTTTGCGGGAGCAGTACTTC. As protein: CATRSGYSLREQYF.

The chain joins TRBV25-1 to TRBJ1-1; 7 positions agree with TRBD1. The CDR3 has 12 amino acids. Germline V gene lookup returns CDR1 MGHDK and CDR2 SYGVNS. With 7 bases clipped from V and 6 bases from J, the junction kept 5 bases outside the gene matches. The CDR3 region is CASNQGVSEAFF. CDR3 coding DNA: TGTGCCAGCAACCAGGGGGTTTCTGAAGCTTTCTTT.

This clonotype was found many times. The CDR3 DNA reads TGTGCCTGGAGTCCACGGGGGCGGACCTCTGGAAACACCATATATTTT. Its translation is CAWSPRGRTSGNTIYF. The chain links TRBV30 to TRBJ1-3; weak D call: TRBD1 (6 bases). CDR3 length: 16 residues. V was shortened by 2 bases and J by 0 bases, with 14 bases between the two germline ends. Germline-derived CDR1 and CDR2 are GTSNPN and SVGIG (reference sequence). The complete variable domain, with remaining parts taken from reference TRBV30 and TRBJ1-3, reads SQTIHQWPATLVQPVGSPLSLECTVEGTSNPNLYWYRQAAGRGLQLLFYSVGIGQISSEVPQNLSASRPQDRQFILSSKKLLLSDSGFYLCAWSPRGRTSGNTIYFGEGSWLTVV.

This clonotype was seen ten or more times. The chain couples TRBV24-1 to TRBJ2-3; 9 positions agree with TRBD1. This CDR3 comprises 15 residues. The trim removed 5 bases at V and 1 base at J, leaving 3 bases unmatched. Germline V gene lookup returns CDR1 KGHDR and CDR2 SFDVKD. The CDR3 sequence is CATSVWTGGTDTQYF. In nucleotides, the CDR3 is TGTGCCACCAGTGTCTGGACAGGGGGCACAGATACGCAGTATTTT.

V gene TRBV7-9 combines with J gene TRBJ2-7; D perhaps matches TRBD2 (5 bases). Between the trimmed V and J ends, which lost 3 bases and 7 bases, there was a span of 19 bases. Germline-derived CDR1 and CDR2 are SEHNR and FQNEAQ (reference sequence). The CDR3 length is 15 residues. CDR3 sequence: CASSLFGSGGREQYF. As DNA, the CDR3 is TGTGCCAGCAGCTTGTTTGGGTCCGGAGGTCGGGAGCAGTACTTC.

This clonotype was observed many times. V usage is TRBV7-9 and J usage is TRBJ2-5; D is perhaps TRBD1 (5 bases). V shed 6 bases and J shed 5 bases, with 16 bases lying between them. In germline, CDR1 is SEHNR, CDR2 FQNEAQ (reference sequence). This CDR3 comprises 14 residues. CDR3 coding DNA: TGTGCCAGCAGGAAAAGGGGTCCGAAGGAGACCCAGTACTTC. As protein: CASRKRGPKETQYF. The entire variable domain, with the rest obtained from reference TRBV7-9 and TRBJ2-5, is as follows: DTGVSQNPRHKITKRGQNVTFRCDPISEHNRLYWYRQTLGQGPEFLTYFQNEAQLEKSRLLSDRFSAERPKGSFSTLEIQRTEQGDSAMYLCASRKRGPKETQYFGPGTRLLVL.

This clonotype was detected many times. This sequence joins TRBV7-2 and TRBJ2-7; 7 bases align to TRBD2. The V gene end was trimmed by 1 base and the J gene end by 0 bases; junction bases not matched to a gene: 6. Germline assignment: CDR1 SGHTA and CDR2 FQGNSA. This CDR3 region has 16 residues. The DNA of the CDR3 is TGTGCCAGCAGCTTAGTCGGCGGGGGAAGCTCCTACGAGCAGTACTTC. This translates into CASSLVGGGSSYEQYF.

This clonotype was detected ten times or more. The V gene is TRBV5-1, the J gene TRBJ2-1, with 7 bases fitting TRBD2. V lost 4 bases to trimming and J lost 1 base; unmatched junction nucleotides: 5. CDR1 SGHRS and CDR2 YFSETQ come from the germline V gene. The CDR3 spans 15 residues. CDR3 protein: CASSATGGSYNEQFF. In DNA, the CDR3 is TGCGCCAGCAGCGCTACGGGAGGATCCTACAATGAGCAGTTCTTC. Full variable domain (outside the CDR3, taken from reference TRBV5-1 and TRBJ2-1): KAGVTQTPRYLIKTRGQQVTLSCSPISGHRSVSWYQQTPGQGLQFLFEYFSETQRNKGNFPGRFSGRQFSNSRSEMNVSTLELGDSALYLCASSATGGSYNEQFFGPGTRLTVL.

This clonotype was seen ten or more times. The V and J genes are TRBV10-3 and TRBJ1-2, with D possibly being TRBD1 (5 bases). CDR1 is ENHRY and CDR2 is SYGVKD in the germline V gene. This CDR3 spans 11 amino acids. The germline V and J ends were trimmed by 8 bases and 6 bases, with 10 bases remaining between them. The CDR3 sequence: CAIAQGNGYTF. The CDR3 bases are TGTGCCATCGCGCAGGGAAATGGCTACACCTTC.

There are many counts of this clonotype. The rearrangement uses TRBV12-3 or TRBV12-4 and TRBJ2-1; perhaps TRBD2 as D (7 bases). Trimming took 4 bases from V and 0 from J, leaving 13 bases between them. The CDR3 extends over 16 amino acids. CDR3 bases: TGTGCCAGCAGTTGGGGGGGCCTTAGCTCCTACAATGAGCAGTTCTTC. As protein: CASSWGGLSSYNEQFF.

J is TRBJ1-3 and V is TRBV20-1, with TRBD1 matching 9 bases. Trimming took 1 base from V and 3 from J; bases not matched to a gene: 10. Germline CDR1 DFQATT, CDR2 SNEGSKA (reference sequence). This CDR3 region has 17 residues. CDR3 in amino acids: CSARAGQGLRGGNTIYF. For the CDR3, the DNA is TGCAGTGCTAGAGCAGGACAGGGGTTAAGAGGTGGAAACACCATATATTTT.

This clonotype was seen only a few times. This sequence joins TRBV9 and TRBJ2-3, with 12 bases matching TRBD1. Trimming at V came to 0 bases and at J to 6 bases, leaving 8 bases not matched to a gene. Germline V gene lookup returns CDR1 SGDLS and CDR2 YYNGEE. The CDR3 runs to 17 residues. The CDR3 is CASSVESGTGGVDTQYF. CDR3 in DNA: TGTGCCAGCAGCGTAGAGAGTGGGACAGGGGGCGTTGATACGCAGTATTTT.

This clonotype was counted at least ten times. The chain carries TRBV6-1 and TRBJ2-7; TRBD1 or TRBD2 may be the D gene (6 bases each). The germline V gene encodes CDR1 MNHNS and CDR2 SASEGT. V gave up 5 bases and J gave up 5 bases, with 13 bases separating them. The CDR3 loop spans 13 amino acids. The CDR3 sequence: CASSPKGGHEQYF. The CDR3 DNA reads TGTGCCAGCAGTCCAAAGGGGGGCCACGAGCAGTACTTC.

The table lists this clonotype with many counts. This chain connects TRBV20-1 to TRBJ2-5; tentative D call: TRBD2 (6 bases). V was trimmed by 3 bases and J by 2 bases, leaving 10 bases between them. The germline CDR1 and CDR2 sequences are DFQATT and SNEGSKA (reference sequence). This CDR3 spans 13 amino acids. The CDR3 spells CSARGGKQETQYF. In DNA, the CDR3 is TGCAGTGCTAGGGGCGGGAAACAAGAGACCCAGTACTTC.

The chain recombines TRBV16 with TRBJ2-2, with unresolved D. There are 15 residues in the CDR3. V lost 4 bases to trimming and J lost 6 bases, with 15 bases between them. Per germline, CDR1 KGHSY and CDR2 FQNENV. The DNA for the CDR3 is TGTGCCAGCAGCCGTAGTCTTACTAACGCCGGGGAGCTGTTTTTT. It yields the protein CASSRSLTNAGELFF.

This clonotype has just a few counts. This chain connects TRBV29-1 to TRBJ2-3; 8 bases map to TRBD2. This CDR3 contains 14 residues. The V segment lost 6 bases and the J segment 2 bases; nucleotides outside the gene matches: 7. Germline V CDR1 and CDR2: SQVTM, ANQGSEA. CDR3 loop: CSVRAGAFTDTQYF. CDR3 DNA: TGCAGCGTAAGAGCGGGAGCTTTCACAGATACGCAGTATTTT.